A selection of T cell receptor beta chains follows, all from one sample in a study of CD8 T cells in Susac syndrome. MiXCR, applied by TCRdb to the immunoSEQ multiplex PCR reads, yields one record per CDR3 protein. Seen here are roughly 150,000 distinct CDR3 sequences, 90% to 95% observed once, and the top ten hold 0.13%. The specimen sequenced was CD4+ T cells from PBMCs. The receptors come from a human donor in good health. CDR3s include the opening cysteine and the closing phenylalanine or tryptophan. The D gene is left open where the match is weak. Some rows have no size entry. The others give once, few or many, or a class for an expanded clone.

clone_size	v_call	j_call	d_call	cdr3_nt	cdr3_aa
.	TRBV20-1	TRBJ2-2	TRBD1	TGCAGTGCTAGAGATCAAACAGGGGTAGGAACCGGGGAGCTGTTTTTT	CSARDQTGVGTGELFF
.	TRBV5-4	TRBJ1-1	TRBD1	TGTGCCAGCAGCCCCAGGGACAGGGGGGGGAAAGCTTTCTTT	CASSPRDRGGKAFF
.	TRBV7-9	TRBJ2-7	.	TGTGCCAGCAGCTTAGGGCAGGGAGGCTACGAGCAGTACTTC	CASSLGQGGYEQYF
.	TRBV5-6	TRBJ2-5	TRBD2	TGTGCCAGCAGCGGGGAGCGGGGACGCGAGACCCAGTACTTC	CASSGERGRETQYF
.	TRBV12-3/TRBV12-4	TRBJ2-2	.	TGTGCCAGCAGTTTGGTGGGGGCCGGGGAGCTGTTTTTT	CASSLVGAGELFF
.	TRBV6-6	TRBJ2-5	TRBD1	TGTGCCAGCAGTTACTCGGGACAGCCTACGGAGACCCAGTACTTC	CASSYSGQPTETQYF
.	TRBV2	TRBJ2-5	TRBD1	TGTGCCAGCAGTGAACAGGGGGCCTCGGAGACCCAGTACTTC	CASSEQGASETQYF
.	TRBV19	TRBJ1-5	TRBD1	TGTGCCAGTAGTATAGCGGAGACAGGGATTGGTTTTATGCAGCCCCAGCATTTT	CASSIAETGIGFMQPQHF
.	TRBV3-1	TRBJ2-6	TRBD2	TGTGCCAGCAGCCAAAGCGGGAGGGGCTCTGCTGGGGCCAACGTCCTGACTTTC	CASSQSGRGSAGANVLTF
.	TRBV20-1	TRBJ1-2	.	TGCAGTGCTAGAGGTGACAGGCCGGATGGCTACACCTTC	CSARGDRPDGYTF
once	TRBV29-1	TRBJ2-3	TRBD2	TGCAGCGTTGTGGGCGGGGGGTCTAGCACAGATACGCAGTATTTT	CSVVGGGSSTDTQYF
once	TRBV21-1	TRBJ1-5	.	TGTGCCAGCAGAAAAGGGGGGACAGGGAATCAGCCCCAGCATTTT	CASRKGGTGNQPQHF
.	TRBV20-1	TRBJ2-1	TRBD2	TGCAGTGCTACCTGGTCGGGGGGGGCCGATAATGAGCAGTTCTTC	CSATWSGGADNEQFF
.	TRBV19	TRBJ2-1	TRBD2	TGTGCCAGTAGTATGGGACTAGCGGGGGGGCGGTCCCGCAATGAGCAGTTCTTC	CASSMGLAGGRSRNEQFF
.	TRBV7-2	TRBJ2-7	TRBD2	TGTGCCAGCAGCTTAGAAATAGCGGGCGAGCAGTACTTC	CASSLEIAGEQYF